The rows below give T cell receptor beta chains drawn from one sample of a study of metastatic and nonmetastatic thyroid tumors. Using MiXCR, TCRdb reanalyzed the PCR reads. The sample includes over 25,000 clones, 15% to 20% of them seen just once. Sequences were obtained from blood. These receptors were collected from a male donor with papillary thyroid cancer or a benign thyroid nodule (not recorded which). Some clones in this sample may be carry-over from other donors' samples. The CDR3 runs from the conserved cysteine through the conserved F or W. Fields, in order: V gene, D gene, clone size, J gene, CDR3 DNA, CDR3 protein. D genes are given only for firm matches. Size is omitted from some rows. Given values are once, few, many or a class for expanded clones.

V gene: TRBV6-1
D gene: .
clone size: many
J gene: TRBJ2-5
CDR3 DNA: TGTGCCAGCAACCTCAACACGGAGACCCAGTACTTC
CDR3 protein: CASNLNTETQYF

V gene: TRBV30
D gene: .
clone size: many
J gene: TRBJ2-1
CDR3 DNA: TGTGCCTGGAGTCCAGGATCGGGGAGCAATGAGCAGTTCTTC
CDR3 protein: CAWSPGSGSNEQFF

V gene: TRBV27
D gene: TRBD2
clone size: many
J gene: TRBJ2-1
CDR3 DNA: TGTGCCAGCAGCCAGAAACTTAGCGGGTCCTACAATGAGCAGTTCTTC
CDR3 protein: CASSQKLSGSYNEQFF

V gene: TRBV20-1
D gene: .
clone size: many
J gene: TRBJ2-7
CDR3 DNA: TGCAGTGCTAGAGATCGGGAAGGGGGCTACGAGCAGTACTTC
CDR3 protein: CSARDREGGYEQYF

V gene: TRBV20-1
D gene: TRBD1
clone size: .
J gene: TRBJ1-2
CDR3 DNA: TGCAGTGCTCGGGGACAGGGAAGTTATGGCTACACCTTC
CDR3 protein: CSARGQGSYGYTF

V gene: TRBV13
D gene: TRBD1
clone size: once
J gene: TRBJ1-5
CDR3 DNA: TGTGCCAGCAGCTATAAGGGGACAGAAGATCAGCCCCAGCATTTT
CDR3 protein: CASSYKGTEDQPQHF

V gene: TRBV28
D gene: .
clone size: few
J gene: TRBJ2-7
CDR3 DNA: TGTGCCAGCAGTTTATCGCTCTACGAGCAGTACTTC
CDR3 protein: CASSLSLYEQYF

V gene: TRBV7-9
D gene: .
clone size: medium-sized
J gene: TRBJ1-1
CDR3 DNA: TGTGCCAGCAGCTCCGGACGGTCCCAAGCTTTCTTT
CDR3 protein: CASSSGRSQAFF

V gene: TRBV18
D gene: TRBD1
clone size: .
J gene: TRBJ2-5
CDR3 DNA: TGTGCTAGCTCCCCCGGACAGGGGGGAGAGACCCAGTACTTC
CDR3 protein: CASSPGQGGETQYF

V gene: TRBV9
D gene: TRBD1
clone size: many
J gene: TRBJ1-6
CDR3 DNA: TGTGCCAGCAGCCCACAGACAGGGGGTAATTCACCCCTCCACTTT
CDR3 protein: CASSPQTGGNSPLHF

V gene: TRBV4-2
D gene: TRBD2
clone size: many
J gene: TRBJ2-1
CDR3 DNA: TGTGCCAGCAGCCAAGATAGCTTCTTTTACCGGACTAGCGGAGATGGGAATGAGCAGTTCTTC
CDR3 protein: CASSQDSFFYRTSGDGNEQFF

V gene: TRBV7-9
D gene: .
clone size: many
J gene: TRBJ1-1
CDR3 DNA: TGTGCCAGCAGCCCTTCCAGAGCAAACACTGAAGCTTTCTTT
CDR3 protein: CASSPSRANTEAFF

V gene: TRBV27
D gene: .
clone size: many
J gene: TRBJ2-3
CDR3 DNA: TGTGCCAGCTCCTTGACGGGTAGCGCAGATACGCAGTATTTT
CDR3 protein: CASSLTGSADTQYF

V gene: TRBV28
D gene: TRBD1
clone size: many
J gene: TRBJ2-7
CDR3 DNA: TGTGCCAGCATCCTAGGACCGGGACAGGGAGCCTACGAGCAGTACTTC
CDR3 protein: CASILGPGQGAYEQYF

V gene: TRBV5-1
D gene: TRBD2
clone size: .
J gene: TRBJ2-7
CDR3 DNA: TGCGCCAGCAGCTTGGGTTCGGGGGCGGGAGGGCCGAACGAGCAGTACTTC
CDR3 protein: CASSLGSGAGGPNEQYF

V gene: TRBV6-1
D gene: .
clone size: many
J gene: TRBJ2-7
CDR3 DNA: TGTGCCAGCAGGGACCTTGAGAAGAGGAACGAGCAGTACTTC
CDR3 protein: CASRDLEKRNEQYF

V gene: TRBV5-1
D gene: .
clone size: .
J gene: TRBJ2-1
CDR3 DNA: TGCGCCAGCAGCTTGGAACATGGGGCTCGGGCCAATGAGCAGTTCTTC
CDR3 protein: CASSLEHGARANEQFF

V gene: TRBV27
D gene: TRBD2
clone size: medium-sized
J gene: TRBJ2-7
CDR3 DNA: TGTGCCAGCAGTTATGGACTAGCGGGAGGAGTGTCCTACGAGCAGTACTTC
CDR3 protein: CASSYGLAGGVSYEQYF

V gene: TRBV5-6
D gene: TRBD1
clone size: many
J gene: TRBJ2-2
CDR3 DNA: TGTGCCAGCACGACAGGGGCCGGCACCGGGGAGCTGTTTTTT
CDR3 protein: CASTTGAGTGELFF

V gene: TRBV9
D gene: TRBD1
clone size: .
J gene: TRBJ2-2
CDR3 DNA: TGTGCCAGCAGCGTAGCCCCGGGACAGGGGTATACCGGGGAGCTGTTTTTT
CDR3 protein: CASSVAPGQGYTGELFF

V gene: TRBV10-2
D gene: .
clone size: many
J gene: TRBJ2-7
CDR3 DNA: TGCGCCAGCAGCCCCGGGGCAGGTCGATCCTACGAGCAGTACTTC
CDR3 protein: CASSPGAGRSYEQYF

V gene: TRBV29-1
D gene: .
clone size: .
J gene: TRBJ1-1
CDR3 DNA: TGCAGCGTTGGCTGGGGATTTGAAGCTTTCTTT
CDR3 protein: CSVGWGFEAFF

V gene: TRBV2
D gene: .
clone size: many
J gene: TRBJ2-1
CDR3 DNA: TGTGCCAGCAGCTATAAGCAGTTCTTC
CDR3 protein: CASSYKQFF

V gene: TRBV5-1
D gene: TRBD2
clone size: .
J gene: TRBJ2-5
CDR3 DNA: TGCGCCAGCAGCTTGGAGGCGGTAGCGGGAGGAGTACAGACCCAGTACTTC
CDR3 protein: CASSLEAVAGGVQTQYF

V gene: TRBV30
D gene: .
clone size: many
J gene: TRBJ1-5
CDR3 DNA: TGTGCCTGGAGTGATCGAAGTTTCAATCAGCCCCAGCATTTT
CDR3 protein: CAWSDRSFNQPQHF

V gene: TRBV13
D gene: .
clone size: few
J gene: TRBJ2-2
CDR3 DNA: TGTGCCAGCAGCTTTAGCCGCGGGTTGGGCACCGGGGAGCTGTTTTTT
CDR3 protein: CASSFSRGLGTGELFF

V gene: TRBV4-1
D gene: .
clone size: many
J gene: TRBJ1-1
CDR3 DNA: TGCGCCAGCAGCCAAGTTAATCCCGGGCAGGCACGGGACACTGAAGCTTTCTTT
CDR3 protein: CASSQVNPGQARDTEAFF

V gene: TRBV3-1
D gene: TRBD1
clone size: many
J gene: TRBJ1-2
CDR3 DNA: TGTGCCAGCAGCCAAGATCTTGGTGGTGGGTCAGGGGGAGAATATGGCTACACCTTC
CDR3 protein: CASSQDLGGGSGGEYGYTF

V gene: TRBV7-6
D gene: .
clone size: many
J gene: TRBJ2-1
CDR3 DNA: TGTGCCAGCAGCTTATTGAACAATGAGCAGTTCTTC
CDR3 protein: CASSLLNNEQFF

V gene: TRBV20-1
D gene: .
clone size: .
J gene: TRBJ1-1
CDR3 DNA: TGTAGTGCTCCCCCAAGGCCCCCAGCAGGGAACACTGAAGCTTTCTTC
CDR3 protein: CSAPPRPPAGNTEAFF

V gene: TRBV15
D gene: .
clone size: medium-sized
J gene: TRBJ1-3
CDR3 DNA: TGTGCCACCAGCAGAGTTCCTGGAAACACCATATATTTT
CDR3 protein: CATSRVPGNTIYF

V gene: TRBV30
D gene: .
clone size: many
J gene: TRBJ1-1
CDR3 DNA: TGTGCCTGGAGCCCAGAGAGGCAGGGGCACACTGAAGCTTTCTTT
CDR3 protein: CAWSPERQGHTEAFF

V gene: TRBV20-1
D gene: .
clone size: .
J gene: TRBJ2-3
CDR3 DNA: TGCAGTGCTAGTTGGCCGGATCTTTTCACAGATACGCAGTATTTT
CDR3 protein: CSASWPDLFTDTQYF

V gene: TRBV5-6
D gene: .
clone size: .
J gene: TRBJ2-7
CDR3 DNA: TGTGCCAGCAGCTTGGGCTCTGCTCCTCTCTGGTGGAACGAGCAGTACTTC
CDR3 protein: CASSLGSAPLWWNEQYF

V gene: TRBV6-1
D gene: .
clone size: medium-sized
J gene: TRBJ1-1
CDR3 DNA: TGTGCCAGCAGTCGGCGGGGGGTGAGCACTGAAGCTTTCTTT
CDR3 protein: CASSRRGVSTEAFF

V gene: TRBV10-3
D gene: TRBD1
clone size: few
J gene: TRBJ2-4
CDR3 DNA: TGTGCCACCCGTGGGGACAGAGCCAAAAACATTCAGTACTTC
CDR3 protein: CATRGDRAKNIQYF

V gene: TRBV20-1
D gene: .
clone size: few
J gene: TRBJ2-7
CDR3 DNA: TGCAGTGCCCGTGGTGCCTCCGCCTACGAGCAGTACTTC
CDR3 protein: CSARGASAYEQYF

V gene: TRBV5-1
D gene: .
clone size: many
J gene: TRBJ1-1
CDR3 DNA: TGCGCCAGCAGCTCACCGCCCGACCACTCTGCGGCTTTCTTT
CDR3 protein: CASSSPPDHSAAFF

V gene: TRBV18
D gene: .
clone size: many
J gene: TRBJ2-1
CDR3 DNA: TGTGCCAGCTCTACCTCAGCGGGTGGTAATGAGCAGTTCTTC
CDR3 protein: CASSTSAGGNEQFF

V gene: TRBV20-1
D gene: TRBD1
clone size: .
J gene: TRBJ1-2
CDR3 DNA: TGCAGTGCCTTCCGGGACAGCAACTATGGCTACACCTTC
CDR3 protein: CSAFRDSNYGYTF

V gene: TRBV12-3/TRBV12-4
D gene: .
clone size: many
J gene: TRBJ2-3
CDR3 DNA: TGTGCCAGCGACGCGGGAAACGAGGGAGATACGCAGTATTTT
CDR3 protein: CASDAGNEGDTQYF

V gene: TRBV5-1
D gene: .
clone size: once
J gene: TRBJ2-1
CDR3 DNA: TGCGCCAGTAGCTGGGCATCGGGACCTAATGAGCTGTTCTTC
CDR3 protein: CASSWASGPNELFF

V gene: TRBV6-4
D gene: .
clone size: medium-sized
J gene: TRBJ1-1
CDR3 DNA: TGTGCCAGCAGTGCGAACCAGGGGAGCACTGAAGCTTTCTTT
CDR3 protein: CASSANQGSTEAFF

V gene: TRBV5-1
D gene: .
clone size: many
J gene: TRBJ2-1
CDR3 DNA: TGCGCCAGCAGCTTGGGGCAATTACGCTACAATGAGCAGTTCTTC
CDR3 protein: CASSLGQLRYNEQFF

V gene: TRBV7-2
D gene: .
clone size: .
J gene: TRBJ1-1
CDR3 DNA: TGTGCCAGCAGCCCCACAGTGACCCCTGAATCTTTCTTT
CDR3 protein: CASSPTVTPESFF

V gene: TRBV12-3/TRBV12-4
D gene: .
clone size: .
J gene: TRBJ2-1
CDR3 DNA: TGTGCCAGCAGTCAAAGAAGGGGATTCGCCCTCCGTAATACACAATACAATGAGCAGTTCTTC
CDR3 protein: CASSQRRGFALRNTQYNEQFF

V gene: TRBV7-9
D gene: .
clone size: .
J gene: TRBJ2-7
CDR3 DNA: TGTGCCAGCAGCCACCGCGACAGGAACTACGAGCAGTACTTC
CDR3 protein: CASSHRDRNYEQYF

V gene: TRBV20-1
D gene: TRBD2
clone size: many
J gene: TRBJ2-1
CDR3 DNA: TGCAGTGCTAAGCTAGCGGGGGTCCGCAATGAGCAGTTCTTC
CDR3 protein: CSAKLAGVRNEQFF

V gene: TRBV9
D gene: .
clone size: .
J gene: TRBJ2-5
CDR3 DNA: TGTGCCAGCAGTCTAGGAGGCAGGGAGACACAGTACTTC
CDR3 protein: CASSLGGRETQYF

V gene: TRBV6-1
D gene: .
clone size: .
J gene: TRBJ2-6
CDR3 DNA: TGTGCCAGCAGCCTACTAGGGGTGGCTGGGGCCAACGTCCTGACTTTC
CDR3 protein: CASSLLGVAGANVLTF

V gene: TRBV27
D gene: TRBD1
clone size: .
J gene: TRBJ1-6
CDR3 DNA: TGTGCCAACAGTCCACGGGGGGACAGAAATAATTCACCCCTCCACTTT
CDR3 protein: CANSPRGDRNNSPLHF

V gene: TRBV11-2
D gene: TRBD2
clone size: .
J gene: TRBJ2-1
CDR3 DNA: TGTGCCAGCAGCCGTCACGCGGGAGGGGGTTACAATGAGCAGTTCTTC
CDR3 protein: CASSRHAGGGYNEQFF

V gene: TRBV20-1
D gene: .
clone size: .
J gene: TRBJ2-7
CDR3 DNA: TGCAGTGCTAGTAAGGGAGAGCCCTACGGGCAGCACTTC
CDR3 protein: CSASKGEPYGQHF

V gene: TRBV5-1
D gene: TRBD2
clone size: few
J gene: TRBJ2-2
CDR3 DNA: TGCGCCAGCAGCGCGATTTCCAGCGGGAGTCCAACCGGGGAGCTGTTTTTT
CDR3 protein: CASSAISSGSPTGELFF

V gene: TRBV6-1
D gene: TRBD2
clone size: many
J gene: TRBJ2-3
CDR3 DNA: TGTGCCAGCACCCTATCGGGGGGGACCACAGATACGCAGTATTTT
CDR3 protein: CASTLSGGTTDTQYF

V gene: TRBV2
D gene: .
clone size: .
J gene: TRBJ2-1
CDR3 DNA: TGTGCCAGCCGTGGGGAGCGGTGCTCCCATGAGCAGTTCTTC
CDR3 protein: CASRGERCSHEQFF

V gene: TRBV20-1
D gene: TRBD2
clone size: many
J gene: TRBJ2-5
CDR3 DNA: TGCAGTGCAGAGACCTTTCGTGGGAGGGAAGAGACCCAGTACTTC
CDR3 protein: CSAETFRGREETQYF

V gene: TRBV10-1
D gene: .
clone size: medium-sized
J gene: TRBJ2-7
CDR3 DNA: TGCGCCAGCAGTGAGACGGTCCGCTCCTACGAGCAGTACTTC
CDR3 protein: CASSETVRSYEQYF

V gene: TRBV5-1
D gene: TRBD1
clone size: many
J gene: TRBJ2-2
CDR3 DNA: TGCGCCAGCAGCTGGGACAGGCCCCCCACCGGGGAGCTGTTTTTT
CDR3 protein: CASSWDRPPTGELFF